This T cell receptor beta chain was identified in a study of CD4 T cells in relation to SARS-CoV-2 and coronaviruses. On the study more broadly: After roughly 11 days of antigen culture, PBMC TCR beta CDR3s were sequenced.

Clones were read by immunoSEQ multiplex PCR, and TCRdb kept only the in-frame ones, dropping some. Among some 32,000 clones, 65% to 80% were seen once, and the ten largest hold 3% to 4%. A word on this clone: The antigen is unknown.

CDR3 length: 14 residues. Germline CDR1 and CDR2: DFQATT and SNEGSKA (reference sequence). Unmatched junction bases numbered 6, after V lost 3 bases and J lost 3 bases. The chain combines TRBV20-1 with TRBJ2-7, with 9 bases matching TRBD1. This clonotype originated in an adult with COVID-19. The sample consisted of memory CD4+ T cells from PBMCs, cultured in vitro. The CDR3 coding sequence is TGCAGTGCTAGTCCGGGACAGGGTGTCTACGAGCAGTACTTC. Translating gives CSASPGQGVYEQYF.